The clone carrying this TCR beta chain was seen a few times. Germline CDR1 and CDR2: SGHTA and FQGNSA. The V and J ends lost 1 base and 2 bases respectively, with 3 bases between them. The length of the CDR3 is 14 residues. The sample belongs to a study of T cells after yellow fever vaccination. TCRdb recomputed calls from the 5' RACE reads with MiXCR, one row per CDR3 protein. Seen here are hundreds of thousands of distinct CDR3 sequences, around an eighth observed once, and the top ten hold about an eighth. This TCR was recovered from a young man who received the YFV17D yellow fever vaccine. This chain links TRBV7-2 with TRBJ2-6; D not resolved. The starting material was PBMCs, obtained on the day of the yellow fever booster vaccination. CDR3 coding DNA: TGTGCCAGCAGCTTAGTAGCTGGGGCCAACGTCCTGACTTTC. Amino acid sequence: CASSLVAGANVLTF.